This paragraph reports one T cell receptor beta chain. This entry belongs to a study of T cell repertoires in ileal Crohn's disease. The assay was immunoSEQ multiplex PCR, and TCRdb's table has in-frame clones only and misses some. The table shows about 60,000 clones, with roughly nine tenths occurring only once. The time point was: neoterminal ileum biopsy at postoperative endoscopy, about 6 months after surgery. The length of the CDR3 is 15 residues. Germline V gives CDR1 SGHRS, CDR2 YFSETQ. Trimming at V came to 2 bases and at J to 5 bases, leaving 9 bases not matched to a gene. The sequence derives from an adult with Crohn's disease. The source material was ileal tissue. This chain connects TRBV5-1 to TRBJ2-5; TRBD1 aligns across 7 bases. The CDR3: CASSFGQAWGETQYF. The CDR3 nucleotides are TGCGCCAGCAGCTTCGGACAGGCTTGGGGGGAGACCCAGTACTTC.